The entry that follows covers one T cell receptor beta chain sequence. The data stem from a study of blood T cell repertoires in COVID-19. The germline gives CDR1 MDHEN, CDR2 SYDVKM. The CDR3 spans 13 residues. With V trimmed by 6 bases and J by 6 bases, 4 bases remained unmatched. Assay used: immunoSEQ multiplex PCR; TCRdb lists only in-frame clones, some missing. The profile covers 250,000 or so clones, with approximately 89% appearing a single time and approximately 5% taken by the ten largest. V is TRBV28 and J is TRBJ1-4; TRBD1 matches 7 bases. Sample: peripheral blood. The sequence derives from a woman in her 40s who had recovered from COVID-19. CDR3 coding DNA: TGTGCCAGCAGCCACACAGGGGATGAAAAACTGTTTTTT. Translation: CASSHTGDEKLFF.